The table lists the clone carrying this T cell receptor (beta chain) with a count of one. The CDR3 loop spans 16 amino acids. Germline V gene sequence: CDR1 KGHDR, CDR2 SFDVKD. V gave up 5 bases and J gave up 2 bases; unmatched junction bases: 8. The data are from a study of T cells in Graves' hyperthyroidism and ophthalmopathy. RNA transcripts served as the template for amplifying TCR beta CDR3 regions. HTBI primers were employed in a first-round RT-PCR of the TCR CDR3. From the multiplex PCR reads, TCRdb called clonotypes with MiXCR, one entry per CDR3 protein. The sample carries nearly 750,000 distinct CDR3 sequences, around 40% recorded once.

The sequence was collected from a woman aged 40 to 50 with Graves' hyperthyroidism. This chain connects TRBV24-1 to TRBJ2-7; TRBD2 matches 10 bases. Material: blood. CDR3 sequence (DNA): TGTGCCACCAGTGGCCCTGGACTAGCGGATGCCTACGAGCAGTACTTC. The encoded protein is CATSGPGLADAYEQYF.